This T cell receptor beta chain is drawn from a study of blood T cells in healthy people across ages. At the level of the study: Per every two T cells, about one barcoded beta molecule was captured by template switching. General study points: The recorded TCR beta diversity per million T cells decreased in a roughly linear manner with age.

Concerning this clonotype: The antigen is not known.

Combining a sample-barcoded 5' primer with a J-beta primer mix, a second PCR ran for roughly 7 to 11 cycles. Every sample gave at least 2.5 million paired-end reads containing CDR3. TCRdb passed the 5' RACE reads through MiXCR, listing each CDR3 protein once. The top ten clones hold roughly 23% of a sample with approximately 2,000,000 distinct CDR3 sequences, around 40% of them seen once. This CDR3 region has 14 residues. Germline V gene data show CDR1 as SGHKS and CDR2 as YYEKEE (reference sequence). V was trimmed by 10 bases and J by 2 bases, leaving 16 bases between them. PBMCs, at least 6 million per sample, were isolated.

V usage is TRBV5-5 and J usage is TRBJ2-1; D is unresolved. The specimen sequenced was blood. This TCR was sampled from a human donor in good health. The CDR3 is CASIRVGTYNEQFF. The CDR3 DNA reads TGTGCCTCGATTCGGGTGGGGACCTACAATGAGCAGTTCTTC.